The 29 T cell receptor beta chains reported below all come from one sample, sequenced in a study of regulatory T cells in long-lasting Graves disease. Stated time point: newly diagnosed GD, antithyroid drugs for less than 3 months. Generation of the TCR library employed RNA extracted from PBMCs. For TCR beta, libraries came from iRepertoire HTBI primers and Arm-PCR of CDR3 regions. TCRdb re-called the multiplex PCR reads with MiXCR, one entry per CDR3 protein. Of about 540,000 distinct CDR3 sequences in the sample, roughly 14% were seen once. The same sample was also used in a study of T cells in Graves' hyperthyroidism and ophthalmopathy.

Sequencing used peripheral blood mononuclear cells (PBMCs), obtained at new diagnosis, from a patient treated with antithyroid drugs. The receptors shown here come from a young man with Graves disease.

There are many counts of this clonotype. The genes are TRBV20-1 and TRBJ2-7; 10 positions match TRBD2. The germline V gene has CDR1 DFQATT and CDR2 SNEGSKA (reference sequence). The CDR3 has 14 amino acids. After removal of 2 bases from V and 0 bases from J, the junction contained 1 base not matched to a gene. The CDR3 DNA follows: TGCAGTGCTAGACCTAGCGGGAGCTCCTACGAGCAGTACTTC. As protein: CSARPSGSSYEQYF.

This clonotype appeared many times. The chain combines TRBV30 with TRBJ1-1; unclear D gene. Germline V lookup: CDR1 GTSNPN, CDR2 SVGIG (reference sequence). The CDR3 covers 11 residues. V was cut by 3 bases and J by 6 bases, with 8 bases left in between. The DNA for the CDR3 is TGTGCCTGGAGAGTCGCCGCTGAAGCTTTCTTT. This gives the protein CAWRVAAEAFF.

The rearrangement links TRBV29-1 to TRBJ2-7; TRBD1 might be the D (5 bases). The CDR3 runs 11 residues. Germline CDR1 is SQVTM and CDR2 is ANQGSEA. Trimming took off 4 bases at V and 4 bases at J, with 8 bases between the two ends. In DNA, the CDR3 is TGCAGCGTTGGGAACAGGTACGAGCAGTACTTC. Its protein is CSVGNRYEQYF.

J is TRBJ2-7 and V is TRBV13; tentatively, D is TRBD2 (5 bases). The CDR3 sequence is 13 residues long. Trimming removed 3 bases at V and 6 bases at J, with 12 bases between. Germline-derived CDR1 and CDR2 are PRHDT and FYEKMQ (reference sequence). CDR3 sequence reads: CASSFGMELEQYF. CDR3 DNA: TGTGCCAGCAGCTTCGGGATGGAGCTCGAGCAGTACTTC.

This clonotype was picked up many times. V usage is TRBV7-2 and J usage is TRBJ2-3; unclear D gene. This CDR3 region has 13 residues. V lost 4 bases, J lost 7 bases, and 12 bases lay in between. Germline-derived CDR1 and CDR2 are SGHTA and FQGNSA. The CDR3 sequence: CASSWTDTNTQYF. CDR3 in DNA: TGTGCCAGCAGCTGGACGGATACGAATACGCAGTATTTT.

This chain joins TRBV19 and TRBJ2-5, with 15 bases matching TRBD2. The V and J ends lost 11 bases and 5 bases, in that order; junction bases with no gene match: 9. Germline V CDR1 and CDR2: LNHDA, SQIVND (reference sequence). The CDR3 consists of 15 residues. The CDR3 DNA follows: TGTGCCTGCGGACAAGGACTAGCGGGAGGGGAGACCCAGTACTTC. Translating it yields CACGQGLAGGETQYF.

This clonotype has at least ten counts. The CDR3: CASSSGTGNYEQYF. The CDR3 DNA reads TGTGCCAGCAGCTCAGGGACAGGAAATTACGAGCAGTACTTC. This chain uses TRBV7-9 with TRBJ2-7, with 8 bases lining up with TRBD1. CDR3 length: 14 residues. Germline CDR1 reads SEHNR; CDR2 reads FQNEAQ (reference sequence). Trimming at V came to 4 bases and at J to 4 bases, leaving 6 bases not matched to a gene.

This clonotype was observed many times. This chain connects TRBV19 to TRBJ2-2; the D gene is possibly TRBD2 (5 bases). The CDR3 totals 16 residues. V shed 4 bases and J shed 4 bases, with 16 bases lying between them. From germline, CDR1 is LNHDA and CDR2 SQIVND (reference sequence). The CDR3 protein is CASSKHTSLGTGELFF. In nucleotides, the CDR3 is TGTGCCAGTAGTAAGCACACTAGTCTCGGCACCGGGGAGCTGTTTTTT.

This clonotype was detected many times. This chain connects TRBV18 to TRBJ2-7; TRBD1 matches at 9 bases. The germline CDR1 and CDR2 sequences are KGHSH and LQKENI. The V segment lost 0 bases and the J segment 3 bases; nucleotides outside the gene matches: 0. The CDR3 runs 14 residues. CDR3 in amino acids: CASSPPGQGYEQYF. CDR3 bases: TGTGCCAGCTCACCACCGGGACAGGGCTACGAGCAGTACTTC. Filled out from reference TRBV18 and TRBJ2-7, the complete variable domain reads NAGVMQNPRHLVRRRGQEARLRCSPMKGHSHVYWYRQLPEEGLKFMVYLQKENIIDESGMPKERFSAEFPKEGPSILRIQQVVRGDSAAYFCASSPPGQGYEQYFGPGTRLTVT.

The V gene is TRBV3-1, the J gene TRBJ2-5; 9 nucleotides match TRBD2. The V gene end was trimmed by 1 base and the J gene end by 5 bases; junction bases not matched to a gene: 8. CDR1 is LGHDT, CDR2 YNNKEL, per germline (reference sequence). The CDR3 length is 16 residues. CDR3 sequence (DNA): TGTGCCAGCAGCCAAGGCGTTAGCGGGAGTGAGGAGACCCAGTACTTC. Translated, it gives CASSQGVSGSEETQYF.

This clonotype was seen repeatedly, ten times or more. V and J are TRBV29-1 and TRBJ2-2, with D unresolved. Germline V gene data show CDR1 as SQVTM and CDR2 as ANQGSEA. CDR3 size: 14 residues. Trimming shortened V by 3 bases and J by 0 bases, and 8 bases separated the two germline ends. The CDR3 protein is CSVELTANTGELFF. In DNA form, the CDR3 reads TGCAGCGTTGAGTTAACCGCGAACACCGGGGAGCTGTTTTTT.

The gene calls are TRBV27 and TRBJ2-7; 8 bases fit TRBD2. After removal of 2 bases from V and 6 bases from J, the junction contained 12 bases not matched to a gene. Germline V gene data show CDR1 as MNHEY and CDR2 as SMNVEV (reference sequence). The CDR3 extends over 16 amino acids. This CDR3 reads CASSLRGLAGILEQYF. CDR3 DNA sequence: TGTGCCAGCAGTTTACGGGGATTAGCGGGAATCCTCGAGCAGTACTTC.

This clonotype was counted ten times or more. The genes are TRBV15 and TRBJ2-7, with 15 nucleotides matching TRBD2. Unmatched junction bases numbered 3, after V lost 8 bases and J lost 1 base. CDR3 length equals 15 residues. Germline V gene data show CDR1 as LNHNV and CDR2 as YYDKDF (reference sequence). CDR3 nucleotides: TGTGCCACCGGGACTAGCGGGAGGTCGTCCTACGAGCAGTACTTC. This gives the protein CATGTSGRSSYEQYF.

In its sample, this clonotype was seen a few times. The gene calls are TRBV10-3 and TRBJ2-7; TRBD2 is a possible D gene (6 bases). Germline CDR1 and CDR2: ENHRY and SYGVKD. The CDR3 has 12 amino acids. V was shortened by 8 bases and J by 5 bases, with 13 bases between the two germline ends. The CDR3 coding sequence is TGTGCCATCCGGTCTAGCGCCCACGAGCAGTACTTC. This gives the protein CAIRSSAHEQYF.

In this sample, this clonotype turned up a few times. V gene TRBV5-1 combines with J gene TRBJ1-2, with 7 bases that match TRBD1. Trimming removed 0 bases from V and 0 bases from J; junction bases left unmatched: 2. Germline values: CDR1 SGHRS, CDR2 YFSETQ. The length of the CDR3 is 15 residues. The CDR3 sequence: CASSLDRGANYGYTF. The DNA for the CDR3 is TGCGCCAGCAGCTTGGACAGGGGCGCTAACTATGGCTACACCTTC. Drawing the rest from reference TRBV5-1 and TRBJ1-2, the complete variable domain is KAGVTQTPRYLIKTRGQQVTLSCSPISGHRSVSWYQQTPGQGLQFLFEYFSETQRNKGNFPGRFSGRQFSNSRSEMNVSTLELGDSALYLCASSLDRGANYGYTFGSGTRLTVV.

This clonotype was counted a few times. V usage is TRBV3-1 and J usage is TRBJ2-4; 8 bases map to TRBD1. The CDR3 consists of 17 residues. V dropped 4 bases and J dropped 8; count of bases not matched to a gene: 16. Germline V CDR1 and CDR2: LGHDT, YNNKEL (reference sequence). The DNA for the CDR3 is TGTGCCAGCAGCCGAGAGACCGGACAGGGCCGAAGAGACATTCAGTACTTC. Its protein product is CASSRETGQGRRDIQYF.

This clonotype was counted ten times or more. The chain's CDR3 is CASSLRPLTEAFF. The CDR3 DNA follows: TGTGCCAGCAGTTTACGGCCGCTCACTGAAGCTTTCTTT. The chain is built from TRBV12-3 or TRBV12-4 and TRBJ1-1; no definite D call. V dropped 2 bases and J dropped 4 bases, with 8 bases sitting between them. The CDR3 covers 13 residues.

This clonotype was observed at least ten times. This chain connects TRBV2 to TRBJ2-5, with 8 positions matching TRBD1. Trimming removed 7 bases from V and 5 bases from J; junction bases left unmatched: 3. The V gene's germline CDR1 is SNHLY and CDR2 FYNNEI. The CDR3 loop spans 12 amino acids. This CDR3 reads CASTTGAETQYF. DNA for the CDR3: TGTGCCAGCACGACAGGGGCTGAGACCCAGTACTTC.

The chain carries TRBV4-1 and TRBJ2-3, with 8 bases lining up with TRBD2. With 6 bases clipped from V and 2 bases from J, the junction kept 7 bases outside the gene matches. This CDR3 has 15 amino acids. Germline CDR1 reads MGHRA; CDR2 reads YSYEKL. CDR3 nucleotide sequence: TGCGCCAGCAGGCTCACTAGCGGATACACAGATACGCAGTATTTT. Its protein product is CASRLTSGYTDTQYF.

This clonotype showed up just a few times. This chain joins TRBV6-5 and TRBJ1-2; D may be TRBD1 (6 bases). Germline CDR1 reads MNHEY; CDR2 reads SVGAGI. The CDR3 spans 13 residues. V lost 4 bases and J lost 7, with 13 bases in between. Here the CDR3 reads CASSSAGAVGYTF. In DNA form, the CDR3 reads TGTGCCAGCAGTTCGGCAGGGGCCGTTGGCTACACCTTC.

As concerns this clonotype: The junction differs from germline at one of its ends, possibly a read error. The chain uses TRBV15 and TRBJ2-1, with 14 bases that match TRBD2. Per the germline V gene, CDR1 is LNHNV and CDR2 is YYDKDF (reference sequence). The CDR3 contains 18 residues. Here the CDR3 DNA reads TGTGCCATCAGCAGCCCCGGACTAGCGGGAGGACTTTACAATGAGCAGTTCTTC. Its protein is CAISSPGLAGGLYNEQFF.

The chain links TRBV5-8 to TRBJ1-5; D gene uncertain. Trimming pared 4 bases from V and 9 bases from J, leaving 11 bases between. This CDR3 contains 12 residues. Looked up from germline, CDR1 is SGHTS and CDR2 is YDEGEE. CDR3 loop: CASSPGVSPQHF. As DNA, the CDR3 is TGTGCCAGCAGCCCCGGAGTGTCGCCCCAGCATTTT.

The chain couples TRBV18 to TRBJ2-7; D might be TRBD2 (6 bases). The CDR3 totals 14 residues. V lost 6 bases, J lost 7 bases, and 19 bases lay in between. CDR1 and CDR2 (germline): KGHSH, LQKENI. CDR3 residues: CASSSGTHQREQYF. The CDR3 nucleotides read TGTGCCAGCTCGTCCGGGACTCACCAAAGAGAGCAGTACTTC.

The V gene is TRBV20-1, the J gene TRBJ2-6; 7 nucleotides agree with TRBD1. The CDR3 loop spans 14 amino acids. Per germline, CDR1 DFQATT and CDR2 SNEGSKA (reference sequence). V gave up 3 bases and J gave up 7 bases; unmatched junction bases: 6. DNA for the CDR3: TGCAGTGCTAGGGCTAGGACAGGCGCCAACGTCCTGACTTTC. Its protein is CSARARTGANVLTF.

The chain joins TRBV3-1 to TRBJ2-5; the D is unclear. Germline-derived CDR1 and CDR2 are LGHDT and YNNKEL (reference sequence). Trimming left V 8 bases short and J 7 bases short, with 5 bases between. The CDR3 has 9 amino acids. CDR3 sequence: CASVGTQYF. The CDR3 region has the DNA TGTGCCAGCGTGGGGACCCAGTACTTC.

The chain combines TRBV20-1 with TRBJ2-3, with 8 bases aligning to TRBD2. The CDR3 spans 16 residues. V was pared by 6 bases and J by 1 base, with 12 bases of the junction left unmatched. Looked up from germline, CDR1 is DFQATT and CDR2 is SNEGSKA (reference sequence). CDR3 DNA sequence: TGCAGTGCGACCGCCGGGACTAGGGAGGGCACAGATACGCAGTATTTT. This sequence encodes CSATAGTREGTDTQYF.

This clonotype has a count of ten or more. Compared with germline, one end of the junction differs, possibly owing to a read error. The chain employs TRBV7-9 and TRBJ2-3, with 14 bases lining up with TRBD2. The length of the CDR3 is 16 residues. The germline V gene has CDR1 SEHNR and CDR2 FQNEAQ (reference sequence). The CDR3 here is CASSLATSGRADTQYF. CDR3 nucleotide sequence: TGTGCCAGCAGCTTAGCGACTAGCGGGAGGGCAGACACGCAGTATTTT. Full variable domain (rest looked up from reference TRBV7-9 and TRBJ2-3): DTGVSQNPRHKITKRGQNVTFRCDPISEHNRLYWYRQTLGQGPEFLTYFQNEAQLEKSRLLSDRFSAERPKGSFSTLEIQRTEQGDSAMYLCASSLATSGRADTQYFGPGTRLTVL.

This clonotype was counted many times. The V gene is TRBV20-1, the J gene TRBJ1-5; no clear D gene. Germline V gives CDR1 DFQATT, CDR2 SNEGSKA (reference sequence). The CDR3 has 13 residues. V was cut by 1 base and J by 0 bases, with 4 bases left in between. DNA of the CDR3: TGCAGTGCTAGAGGGAGTAGCAATCAGCCCCAGCATTTT. Translation gives CSARGSSNQPQHF.

The sample holds many counts of this clonotype. The genes are TRBV29-1 and TRBJ2-7; 14 positions match TRBD2. The germline V gene encodes CDR1 SQVTM and CDR2 ANQGSEA. V dropped 7 bases and J dropped 4; count of bases not matched to a gene: 6. This CDR3 is built from 14 residues. The CDR3 nucleotides read TGCAGCGCCAGGACTAGCGGGAGGTTATACGAGCAGTACTTC. This encodes CSARTSGRLYEQYF.